This T cell receptor beta chain was observed in a study of T-cell memory formation after mild COVID-19. This clonotype occurred a few times. MiXCR, applied by TCRdb to the 5' RACE reads, yields one record per CDR3 protein. The sample includes roughly 200,000 distinct CDR3 sequences, roughly 17% of them seen just once. The CDR3 length is 15 residues. Germline loops: CDR1 SGHRS, CDR2 YFSETQ. V was clipped by 0 bases and J by 0 bases; unmatched bases: 0. The chain uses TRBV5-1 and TRBJ2-5, with 9 bases that match TRBD2. Material: PBMCs or a T cell subset sorted from them (not recorded which). The sequence was collected from an adult woman who had mild COVID-19 (a few samples of this study predate the infection). Cell type and time point are not known. The CDR3 loop reads CASSLASGDQETQYF. Written as DNA, the CDR3 is TGCGCCAGCAGCTTGGCTAGCGGGGACCAAGAGACCCAGTACTTC.